The clone carrying this T cell receptor beta chain was recorded many times. Its antigen is unknown. From germline, CDR1 is SGHTA and CDR2 FQGNSA. V lost 2 bases to trimming and J lost 5 bases, with 9 bases between them. This CDR3 spans 13 amino acids. The sample belongs to a study of T cell repertoires in cytomegalovirus infection. Study summary: From public TCR beta signatures came an indication of both CMV infection and matching HLA type. Overall study results and limits: Summed public TCR beta family frequency identified CMV carriers bearing the relevant HLA. CMV-specific TCR beta clonotypes restricted by HLA-C were the ones dominating the ex vivo response.

TCRdb independently ran MiXCR on the reads; one entry per CDR3 protein. There are roughly 100,000 distinct CDR3 sequences in the sample; more than 15% occur only once, and 8% lies in the top ten. The sample was PBMCs. The sequence was collected from a human donor in good health (CMV status not recorded). Some clones in this sample may be carry-over from other donors' samples. The chain couples TRBV7-2 to TRBJ2-5; D is undetermined. CDR3 region: CASSLTDGETQYF. The CDR3 nucleotides read TGTGCCAGCAGCTTAACCGACGGGGAGACCCAGTACTTC.